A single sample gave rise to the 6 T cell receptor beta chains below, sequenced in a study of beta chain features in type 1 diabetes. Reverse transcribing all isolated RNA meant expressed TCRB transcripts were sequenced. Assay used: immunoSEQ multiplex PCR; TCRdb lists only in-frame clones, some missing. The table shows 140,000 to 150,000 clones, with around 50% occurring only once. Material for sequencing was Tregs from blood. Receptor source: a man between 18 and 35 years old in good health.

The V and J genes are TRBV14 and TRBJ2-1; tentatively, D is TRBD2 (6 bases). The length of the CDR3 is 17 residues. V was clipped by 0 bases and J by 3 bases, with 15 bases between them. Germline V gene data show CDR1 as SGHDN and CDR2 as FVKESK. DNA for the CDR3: TGTGCCAGCAGCCAAGAAATCGGCGGGAACCTCTACAATGAGCAGTTCTTC. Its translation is CASSQEIGGNLYNEQFF.

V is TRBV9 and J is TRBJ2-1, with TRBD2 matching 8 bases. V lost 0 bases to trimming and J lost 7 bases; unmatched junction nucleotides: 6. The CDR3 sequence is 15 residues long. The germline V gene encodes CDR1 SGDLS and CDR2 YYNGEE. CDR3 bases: TGTGCCAGCAGCGTAGGAGTAGCGGGACGGAATGAGCAGTTCTTC. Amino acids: CASSVGVAGRNEQFF.

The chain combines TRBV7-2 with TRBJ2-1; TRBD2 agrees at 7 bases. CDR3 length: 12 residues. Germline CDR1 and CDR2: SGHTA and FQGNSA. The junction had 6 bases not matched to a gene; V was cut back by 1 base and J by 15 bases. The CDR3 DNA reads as TGTGCCAGCAGCTTAGATGGCGGGAGCGTGTTCTTC. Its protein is CASSLDGGSVFF.

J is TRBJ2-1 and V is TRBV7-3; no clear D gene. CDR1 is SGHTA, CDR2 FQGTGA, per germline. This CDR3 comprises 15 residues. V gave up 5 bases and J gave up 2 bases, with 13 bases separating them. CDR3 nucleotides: TGTGCCAGCAGCCCTACGCCCCTAACCTACAATGAGCAGTTCTTC. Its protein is CASSPTPLTYNEQFF.

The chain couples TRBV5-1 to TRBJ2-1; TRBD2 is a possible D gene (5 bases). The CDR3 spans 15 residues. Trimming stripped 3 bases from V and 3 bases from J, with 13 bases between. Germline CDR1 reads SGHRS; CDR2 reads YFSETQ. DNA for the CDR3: TGCGCCAGCAGCTGGAGGTTGACTGGCTACAATGAGCAGTTCTTC. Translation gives CASSWRLTGYNEQFF.

CDR3 sequence: CASSWTGYSNQPQHF. DNA of the CDR3: TGCGCCAGCAGCTGGACAGGTTATAGCAATCAGCCCCAGCATTTT. The gene calls are TRBV5-1 and TRBJ1-5; 7 positions agree with TRBD1. The CDR3 contains 15 residues. Germline V gene data show CDR1 as SGHRS and CDR2 as YFSETQ. V gave up 3 bases and J gave up 0 bases; unmatched junction bases: 3.